This record looks at one TCR beta chain sequence and its context. The V gene's germline CDR1 is SNHLY and CDR2 FYNNEI. The CDR3 spans 14 residues. The germline V and J ends were trimmed by 6 bases and 4 bases, with 15 bases remaining between them. This specimen belongs to a study of OX40 agonist ivuxolimab in advanced cancers. Profiling relied on immunoSEQ multiplex PCR, and the TCRdb table lists in-frame clones only, not all of them. The sample includes tens of thousands of clones, about 86% of them seen just once. The genes are TRBV2 and TRBJ2-5, with a tentative D call TRBD1 (6 bases). Sample: CD4+ or CD8+ T cells sorted from blood, taken in a trial of the OX40 agonist ivuxolimab. This TCR was sampled from an adult with an advanced solid tumor such as melanoma, head and neck, liver or kidney cancer. DNA for the CDR3: TGTGCCAGCAGCATCATACAGGGCCCAGAGACCCAGTACTTC. Amino acid sequence: CASSIIQGPETQYF.